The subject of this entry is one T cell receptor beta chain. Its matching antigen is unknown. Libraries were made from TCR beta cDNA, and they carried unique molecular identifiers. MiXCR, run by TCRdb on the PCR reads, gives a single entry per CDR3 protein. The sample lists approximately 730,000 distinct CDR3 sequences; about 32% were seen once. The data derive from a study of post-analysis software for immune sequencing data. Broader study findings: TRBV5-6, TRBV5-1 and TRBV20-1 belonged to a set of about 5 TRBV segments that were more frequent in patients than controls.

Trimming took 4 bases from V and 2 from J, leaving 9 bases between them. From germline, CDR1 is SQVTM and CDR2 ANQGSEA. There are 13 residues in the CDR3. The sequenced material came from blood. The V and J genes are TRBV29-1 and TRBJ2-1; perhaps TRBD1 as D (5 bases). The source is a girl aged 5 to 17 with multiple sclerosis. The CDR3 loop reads CSVVGDPYNEQFF. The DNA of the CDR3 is TGCAGCGTTGTAGGGGATCCCTACAATGAGCAGTTCTTC.